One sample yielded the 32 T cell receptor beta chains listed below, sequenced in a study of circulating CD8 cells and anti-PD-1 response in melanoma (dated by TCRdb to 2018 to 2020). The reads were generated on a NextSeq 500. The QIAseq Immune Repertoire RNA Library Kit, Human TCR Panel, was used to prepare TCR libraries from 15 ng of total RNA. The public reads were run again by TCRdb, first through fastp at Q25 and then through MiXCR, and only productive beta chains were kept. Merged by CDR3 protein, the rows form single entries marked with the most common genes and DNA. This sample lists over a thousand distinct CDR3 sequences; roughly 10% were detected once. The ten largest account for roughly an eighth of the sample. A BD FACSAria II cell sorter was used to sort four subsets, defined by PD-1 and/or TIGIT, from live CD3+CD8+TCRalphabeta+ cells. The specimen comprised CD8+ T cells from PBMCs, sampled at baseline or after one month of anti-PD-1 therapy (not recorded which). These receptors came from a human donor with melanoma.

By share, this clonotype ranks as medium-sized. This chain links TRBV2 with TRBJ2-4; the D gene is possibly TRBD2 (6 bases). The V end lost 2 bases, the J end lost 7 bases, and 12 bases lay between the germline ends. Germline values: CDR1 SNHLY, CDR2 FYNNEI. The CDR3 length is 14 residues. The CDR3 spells CASSERRGLNIQYF. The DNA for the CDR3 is TGTGCCAGCAGTGAACGGCGGGGACTTAACATTCAGTACTTC.

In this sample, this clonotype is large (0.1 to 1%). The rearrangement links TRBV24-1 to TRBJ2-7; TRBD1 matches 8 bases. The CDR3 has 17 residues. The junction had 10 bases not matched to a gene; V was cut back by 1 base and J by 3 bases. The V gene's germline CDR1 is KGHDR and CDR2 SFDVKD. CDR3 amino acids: CATSDLGRGRRDYEQYF. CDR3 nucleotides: TGTGCCACCAGTGATTTAGGCAGGGGGCGTAGAGACTACGAGCAGTACTTC.

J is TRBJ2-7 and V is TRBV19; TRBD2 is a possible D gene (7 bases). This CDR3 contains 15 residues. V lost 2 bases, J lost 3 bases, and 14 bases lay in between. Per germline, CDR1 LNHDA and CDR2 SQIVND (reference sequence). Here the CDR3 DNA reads TGTGCCAGTAGTATATTGGCGGGGGCCATCTACGAGCAGTACTTC. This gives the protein CASSILAGAIYEQYF.

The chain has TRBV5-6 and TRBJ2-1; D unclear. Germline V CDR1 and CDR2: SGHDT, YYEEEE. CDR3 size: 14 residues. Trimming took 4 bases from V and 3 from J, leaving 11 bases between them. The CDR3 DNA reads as TGTGCCAGCAGCGCCGGCGGCTTCTACAATGAGCAGTTCTTC. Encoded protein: CASSAGGFYNEQFF.

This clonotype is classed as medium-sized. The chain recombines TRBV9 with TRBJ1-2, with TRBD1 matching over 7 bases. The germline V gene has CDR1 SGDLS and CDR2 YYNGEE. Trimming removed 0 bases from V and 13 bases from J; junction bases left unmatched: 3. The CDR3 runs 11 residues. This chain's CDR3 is CASSVEGQFTF. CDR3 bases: TGTGCCAGCAGCGTAGAGGGACAGTTCACCTTC.

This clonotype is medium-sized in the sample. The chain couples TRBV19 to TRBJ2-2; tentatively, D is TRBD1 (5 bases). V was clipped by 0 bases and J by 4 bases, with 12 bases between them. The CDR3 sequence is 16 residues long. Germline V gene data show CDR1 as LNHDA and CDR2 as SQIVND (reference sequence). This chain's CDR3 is CASSIDLTVGTGELFF. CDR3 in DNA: TGTGCCAGTAGTATAGATCTGACAGTGGGCACCGGGGAGCTGTTTTTT.

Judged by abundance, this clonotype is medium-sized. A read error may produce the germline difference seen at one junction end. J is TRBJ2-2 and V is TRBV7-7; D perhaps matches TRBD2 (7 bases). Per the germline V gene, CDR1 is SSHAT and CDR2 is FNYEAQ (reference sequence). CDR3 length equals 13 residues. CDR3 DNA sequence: TGTGCTAGCAGCTCCGGGGGGCCCGGGGAGCTGTTTTTT. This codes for CASSSGGPGELFF.

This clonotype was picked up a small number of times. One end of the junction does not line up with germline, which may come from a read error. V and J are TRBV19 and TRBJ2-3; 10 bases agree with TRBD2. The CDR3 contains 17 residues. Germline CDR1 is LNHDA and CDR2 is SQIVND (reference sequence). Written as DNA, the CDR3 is TGTGCCAGTAGCATAGTCCTAGCGGGGGTTAGCACAGATACGCAGTATTTT. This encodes CASSIVLAGVSTDTQYF.

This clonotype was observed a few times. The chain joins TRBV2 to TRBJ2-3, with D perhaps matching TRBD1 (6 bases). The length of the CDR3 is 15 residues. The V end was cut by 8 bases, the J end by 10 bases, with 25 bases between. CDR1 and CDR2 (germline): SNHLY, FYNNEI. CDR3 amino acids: CASAVDGTGKDAQYF. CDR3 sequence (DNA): TGTGCCAGCGCAGTAGACGGAACAGGGAAGGATGCGCAGTATTTT.

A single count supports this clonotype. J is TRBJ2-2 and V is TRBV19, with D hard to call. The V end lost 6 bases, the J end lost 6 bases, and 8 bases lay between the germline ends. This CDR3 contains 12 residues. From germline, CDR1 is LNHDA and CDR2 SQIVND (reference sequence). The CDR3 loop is CASREDAGELFF. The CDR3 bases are TGTGCCAGTAGAGAGGACGCCGGGGAGCTGTTTTTT.

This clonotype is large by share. CDR3 residues: CASSPDTGELFF. For the CDR3, the DNA is TGTGCCAGCAGTCCGGACACCGGGGAGCTGTTTTTT. The gene calls are TRBV28 and TRBJ2-2; no reliable D call. The CDR3 runs 12 residues. The germline V gene encodes CDR1 MDHEN and CDR2 SYDVKM. The V and J ends lost 5 bases and 3 bases respectively, with 4 bases between them.

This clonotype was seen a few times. The CDR3 sequence is CASSEGGGASPYEQYF. The CDR3 nucleotides are TGTGCCAGCAGCGAGGGGGGCGGGGCATCTCCCTACGAGCAGTACTTC. The genes are TRBV14 and TRBJ2-7; the D call may be TRBD1 or TRBD2 (6 bases each). The CDR3 loop spans 16 amino acids. Germline CDR1 reads SGHDN; CDR2 reads FVKESK. Between the trimmed V and J ends, which lost 5 bases and 2 bases, there was a span of 19 bases. Full variable domain (remainder filled in from reference TRBV14 and TRBJ2-7): EAGVTQFPSHSVIEKGQTVTLRCDPISGHDNLYWYRRVMGKEIKFLLHFVKESKQDESGMPNNRFLAERTGGTYSTLKVQPAELEDSGVYFCASSEGGGASPYEQYFGPGTRLTVT.

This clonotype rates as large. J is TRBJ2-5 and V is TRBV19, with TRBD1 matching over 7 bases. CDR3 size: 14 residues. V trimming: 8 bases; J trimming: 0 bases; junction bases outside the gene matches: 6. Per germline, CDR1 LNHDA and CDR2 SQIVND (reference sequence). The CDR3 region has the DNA TGTGCCAGTCGGACAGGACCGTACCAAGAGACCCAGTACTTC. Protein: CASRTGPYQETQYF.

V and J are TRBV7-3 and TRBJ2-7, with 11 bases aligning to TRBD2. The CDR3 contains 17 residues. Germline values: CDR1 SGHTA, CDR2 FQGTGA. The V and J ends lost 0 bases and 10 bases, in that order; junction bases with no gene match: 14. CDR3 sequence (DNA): TGTGCCAGCAGCTTAACATCTAGCGGGGGGACCAAGGAACTCCAGTACTTC. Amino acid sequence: CASSLTSSGGTKELQYF.

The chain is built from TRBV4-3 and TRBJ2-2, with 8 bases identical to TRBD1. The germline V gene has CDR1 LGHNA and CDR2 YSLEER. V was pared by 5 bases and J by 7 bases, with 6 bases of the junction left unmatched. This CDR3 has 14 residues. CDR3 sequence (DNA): TGCGCCAGCAGCTCGGACAGGGCGATCGGGGAGCTGTTTTTT. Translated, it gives CASSSDRAIGELFF.

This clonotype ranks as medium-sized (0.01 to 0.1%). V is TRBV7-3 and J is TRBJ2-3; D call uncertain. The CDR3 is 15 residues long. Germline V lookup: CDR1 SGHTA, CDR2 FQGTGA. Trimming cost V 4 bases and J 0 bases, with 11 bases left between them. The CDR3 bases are TGTGCCAGCAGCTCGACGGGTTCTAGCACAGATACGCAGTATTTT. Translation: CASSSTGSSTDTQYF.

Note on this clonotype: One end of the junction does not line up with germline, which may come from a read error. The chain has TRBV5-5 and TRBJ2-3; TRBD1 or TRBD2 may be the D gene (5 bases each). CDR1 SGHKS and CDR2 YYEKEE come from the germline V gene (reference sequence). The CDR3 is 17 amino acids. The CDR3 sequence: CASSPSGALPSTDTQCF. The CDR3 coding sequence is TGTGCCAGCAGCCCTTCCGGGGCCTTACCCAGCACAGATACGCAGTGTTTT.

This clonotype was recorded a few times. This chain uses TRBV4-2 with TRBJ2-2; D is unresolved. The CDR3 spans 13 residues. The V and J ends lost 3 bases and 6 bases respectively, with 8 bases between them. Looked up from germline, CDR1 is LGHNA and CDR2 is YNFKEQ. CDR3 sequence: CASSQGTAGELFF. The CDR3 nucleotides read TGTGCCAGCAGCCAGGGAACGGCCGGGGAGCTGTTTTTT.

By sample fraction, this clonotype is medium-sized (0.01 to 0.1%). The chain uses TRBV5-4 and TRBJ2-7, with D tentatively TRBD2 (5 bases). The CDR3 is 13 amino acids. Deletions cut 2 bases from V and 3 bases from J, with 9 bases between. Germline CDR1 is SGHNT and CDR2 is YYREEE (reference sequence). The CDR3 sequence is CASSFRGIYEQYF. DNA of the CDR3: TGTGCCAGCAGCTTTAGAGGGATCTACGAGCAGTACTTC.

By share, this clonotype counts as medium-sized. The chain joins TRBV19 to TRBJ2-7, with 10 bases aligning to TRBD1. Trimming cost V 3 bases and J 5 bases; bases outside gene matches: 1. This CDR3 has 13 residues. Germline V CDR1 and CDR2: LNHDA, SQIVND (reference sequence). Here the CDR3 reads CASSIGTGDEQYF. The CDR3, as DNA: TGTGCCAGTAGTATCGGGACAGGGGACGAGCAGTACTTC.

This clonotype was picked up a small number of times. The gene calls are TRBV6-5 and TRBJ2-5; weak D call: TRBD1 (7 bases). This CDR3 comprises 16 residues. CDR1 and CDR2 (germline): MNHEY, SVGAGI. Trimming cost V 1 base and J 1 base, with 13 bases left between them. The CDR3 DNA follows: TGTGCCAGCAGTTACTTCCCAGGGGGGACCCAAGAGACCCAGTACTTC. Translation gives CASSYFPGGTQETQYF.

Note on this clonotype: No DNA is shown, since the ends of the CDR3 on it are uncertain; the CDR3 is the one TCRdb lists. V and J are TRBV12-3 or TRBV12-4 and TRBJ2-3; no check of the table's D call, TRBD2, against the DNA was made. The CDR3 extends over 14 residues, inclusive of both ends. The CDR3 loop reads CASSSSGLAGAQYF.

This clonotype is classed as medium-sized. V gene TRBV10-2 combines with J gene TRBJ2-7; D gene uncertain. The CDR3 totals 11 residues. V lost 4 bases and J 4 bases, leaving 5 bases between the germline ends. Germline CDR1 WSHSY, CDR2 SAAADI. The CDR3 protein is CASSVSYEQYF. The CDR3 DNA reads TGCGCCAGCAGTGTTTCTTACGAGCAGTACTTC.

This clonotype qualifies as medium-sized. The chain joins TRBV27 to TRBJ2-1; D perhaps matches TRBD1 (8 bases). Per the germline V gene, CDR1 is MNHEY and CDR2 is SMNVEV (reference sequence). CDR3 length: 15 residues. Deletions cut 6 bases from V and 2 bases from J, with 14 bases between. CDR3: CASSQTGGAYNEQFF. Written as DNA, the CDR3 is TGTGCCAGCAGCCAAACAGGGGGGGCCTACAATGAGCAGTTCTTC.

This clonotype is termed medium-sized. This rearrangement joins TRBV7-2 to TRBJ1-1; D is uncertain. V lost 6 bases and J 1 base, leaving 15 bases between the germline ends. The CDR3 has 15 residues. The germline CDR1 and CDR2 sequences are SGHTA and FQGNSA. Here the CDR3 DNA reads TGTGCCAGCAGTCTCTGGCCGGTGGGGAACACTGAAGCTTTCTTT. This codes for CASSLWPVGNTEAFF.

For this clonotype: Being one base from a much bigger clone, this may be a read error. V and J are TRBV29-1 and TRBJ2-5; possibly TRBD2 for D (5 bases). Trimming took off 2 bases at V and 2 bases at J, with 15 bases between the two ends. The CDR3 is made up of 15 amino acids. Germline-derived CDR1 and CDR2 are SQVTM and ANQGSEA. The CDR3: CSVEKLESSQETQYF. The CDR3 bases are TGCAGCGTTGAAAAACTAGAATCCTCTCAAGAGACCCAGTACTTC.

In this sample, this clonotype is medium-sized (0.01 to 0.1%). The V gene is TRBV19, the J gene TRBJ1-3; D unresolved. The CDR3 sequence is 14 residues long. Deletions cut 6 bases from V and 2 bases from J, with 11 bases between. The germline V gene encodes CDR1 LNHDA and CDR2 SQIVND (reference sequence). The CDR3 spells CASSISYAGNTIYF. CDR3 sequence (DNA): TGTGCCAGTAGCATCAGCTACGCTGGAAACACCATATATTTT.

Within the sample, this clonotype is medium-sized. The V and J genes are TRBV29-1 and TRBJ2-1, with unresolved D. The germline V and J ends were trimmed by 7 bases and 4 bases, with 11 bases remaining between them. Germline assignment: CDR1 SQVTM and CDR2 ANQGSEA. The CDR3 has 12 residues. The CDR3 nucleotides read TGCAGCGGTTCGGAAGGGTACAATGAGCAGTTCTTC. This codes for CSGSEGYNEQFF.

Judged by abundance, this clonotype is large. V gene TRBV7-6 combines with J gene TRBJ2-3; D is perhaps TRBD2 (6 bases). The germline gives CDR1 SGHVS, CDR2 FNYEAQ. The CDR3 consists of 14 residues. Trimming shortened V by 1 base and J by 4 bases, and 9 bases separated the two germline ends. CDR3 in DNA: TGTGCCAGCAGCTTAGTAGGGGAGGCAGATACGCAGTATTTT. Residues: CASSLVGEADTQYF.

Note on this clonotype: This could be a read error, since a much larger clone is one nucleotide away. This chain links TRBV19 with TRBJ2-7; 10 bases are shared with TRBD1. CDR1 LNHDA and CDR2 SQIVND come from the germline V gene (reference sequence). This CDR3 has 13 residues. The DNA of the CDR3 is TGTGCCTGTAGTATCGGGACAGGGGACGAGCAGTACTTC. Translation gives CACSIGTGDEQYF. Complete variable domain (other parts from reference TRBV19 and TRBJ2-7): DGGITQSPKYLFRKEGQNVTLSCEQNLNHDAMYWYRQDPGQGLRLIYYSQIVNDFQKGDIAEGYSVSREKKESFPLTVTSAQKNPTAFYLCACSIGTGDEQYFGPGTRLTVT.

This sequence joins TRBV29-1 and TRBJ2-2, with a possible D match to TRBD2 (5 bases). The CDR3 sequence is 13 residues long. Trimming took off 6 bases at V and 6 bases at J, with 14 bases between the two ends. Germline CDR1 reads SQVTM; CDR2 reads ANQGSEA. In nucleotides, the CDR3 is TGCAGCGTCGAACGGGGAAAGTCCGGGGAGCTGTTTTTT. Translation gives CSVERGKSGELFF.

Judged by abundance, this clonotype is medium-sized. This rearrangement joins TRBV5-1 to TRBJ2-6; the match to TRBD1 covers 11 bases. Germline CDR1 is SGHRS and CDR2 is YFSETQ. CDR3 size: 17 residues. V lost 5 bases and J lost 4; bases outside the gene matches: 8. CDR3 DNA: TGCGCCAGCAGTTACGGACAGGGGGCGACGGGGGCCAACGTCCTGACTTTC. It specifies CASSYGQGATGANVLTF.